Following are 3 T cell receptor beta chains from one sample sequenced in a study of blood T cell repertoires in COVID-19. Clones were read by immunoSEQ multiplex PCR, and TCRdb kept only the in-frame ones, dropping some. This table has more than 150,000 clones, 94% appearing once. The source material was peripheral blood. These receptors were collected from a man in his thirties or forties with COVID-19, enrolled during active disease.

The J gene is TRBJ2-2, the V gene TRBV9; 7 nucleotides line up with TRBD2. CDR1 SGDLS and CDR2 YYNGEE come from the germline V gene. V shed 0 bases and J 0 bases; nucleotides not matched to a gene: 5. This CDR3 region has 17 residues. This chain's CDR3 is CASSVASGGANTGELFF. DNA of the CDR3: TGTGCCAGCAGCGTAGCTAGTGGGGGGGCGAACACCGGGGAGCTGTTTTTT.

The CDR3 DNA reads as TGCGCCAGCAGCCTTCTATCTCAGGGGGTGCACACTGAAGCTTTCTTT. Its translation: CASSLLSQGVHTEAFF. The genes are TRBV4-1 and TRBJ1-1, with TRBD1 identical over 7 bases. Per the germline V gene, CDR1 is MGHRA and CDR2 is YSYEKL. The CDR3 is 16 residues long. V was clipped by 4 bases and J by 3 bases; unmatched bases: 11.

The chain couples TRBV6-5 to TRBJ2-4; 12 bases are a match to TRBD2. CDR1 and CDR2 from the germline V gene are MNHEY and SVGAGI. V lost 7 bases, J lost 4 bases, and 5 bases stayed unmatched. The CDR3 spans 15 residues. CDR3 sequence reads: CASTETSGGKNIQYF. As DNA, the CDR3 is TGTGCCAGCACCGAGACTAGCGGGGGAAAAAACATTCAGTACTTC.